The T cell receptor (beta chain) under discussion was sequenced for a study of cytomegalovirus exposure and HLA in healthy donors. For the study at large: Early release data held approximately 81 million unique TCRs from HLA-typed donors. The study's findings and limits: Fewer N-insertions than the roughly 700-donor mean were reportedly shown by an Asian-associated ancestry cluster in a later analysis.

Of note for this clone: Its antigen is unknown.

The PCR had 60 Vbeta and 13 Jbeta primers. Repertoires were generated with immunoSEQ multiplex PCR, while TCRdb's copy carries only in-frame clones and drops some. The table lists 150,000 to 200,000 clones, about 77% of them singletons. V lost 6 bases and J lost 1, with 10 bases in between. The CDR3 has 13 residues. Germline-derived CDR1 and CDR2 are SGHRS and YFSETQ. J is TRBJ1-1 and V is TRBV5-1, with D perhaps TRBD1 (5 bases). Sequenced sample: PBMCs. This clonotype was sampled from a young man in good health and CMV-seropositive. CDR3 DNA: TGCGCCAGCAAGGCAGGGCAGAACACTGAAGCTTTCTTT. Amino acid sequence: CASKAGQNTEAFF.